This T cell receptor beta chain was sequenced in a study of vaccination and CD4 T cells after COVID-19. The study, taken as a whole, reports: 304 of 307 vaccine-specific clones from convalescent patients were spike mono-reactive.

On this clonotype itself: The antigen is undetermined.

The time point was: late sampling 161 to 241 days after vaccination in three convalescent patients. The treatment denotes: approximately nine-day PBMC culture with coronavirus spike peptide pools or control peptides (ViraFEST assay). Both day 3 and day 7 involved replacing half of the medium with fresh IL-2 medium. Sequencing of cultured CD4+ T cell DNA used the Oncomine TCR Beta short-read assay. TCRdb itself ran the PCR reads through MiXCR, one entry per CDR3 protein. The sample carries roughly 25,000 distinct CDR3 sequences, around 30% recorded once. Trimming cost V 4 bases and J 4 bases, with 28 bases left between them. The CDR3 is made up of 19 amino acids. The germline V gene has CDR1 MDHEN and CDR2 SYDVKM.

V and J are TRBV28 and TRBJ2-5; the D call may be TRBD1 or TRBD2 (5 bases each). The sample in question was CD4+ T cells from blood, cultured in vitro, obtained about 7 months after SARS-CoV-2 vaccination. The TCR comes from a human donor who had recovered from COVID-19. CDR3 coding DNA: TGTGCCAGCAGTTCCGCCTGGTTGAGGGGCAATATTTTGGGAGAGACCCAGTACTTC. Protein: CASSSAWLRGNILGETQYF.